The clone carrying this T cell receptor (beta chain) was counted only a few times. These data come from a study of cytomegalovirus exposure and HLA in healthy donors. This CDR3 has 12 amino acids. V shed 11 bases, J shed 4 bases, and the junction held 4 bases outside the gene matches. Germline-derived CDR1 and CDR2 are MNHEY and SMNVEV (reference sequence). PCR employed 60 Vbeta and 13 Jbeta primers. The assay was immunoSEQ multiplex PCR, and TCRdb's table has in-frame clones only and misses some. The sample lists about 150,000 clones, 60% to 80% occurring once. The chain employs TRBV27 and TRBJ2-3; 9 bases line up with TRBD2. The TCR originated in a male donor in good health and CMV-seronegative. The source material was PBMCs. In nucleotides, the CDR3 is TGTGCCTCGGGACTAGCCCCAGATACGCAGTATTTT. It encodes CASGLAPDTQYF.